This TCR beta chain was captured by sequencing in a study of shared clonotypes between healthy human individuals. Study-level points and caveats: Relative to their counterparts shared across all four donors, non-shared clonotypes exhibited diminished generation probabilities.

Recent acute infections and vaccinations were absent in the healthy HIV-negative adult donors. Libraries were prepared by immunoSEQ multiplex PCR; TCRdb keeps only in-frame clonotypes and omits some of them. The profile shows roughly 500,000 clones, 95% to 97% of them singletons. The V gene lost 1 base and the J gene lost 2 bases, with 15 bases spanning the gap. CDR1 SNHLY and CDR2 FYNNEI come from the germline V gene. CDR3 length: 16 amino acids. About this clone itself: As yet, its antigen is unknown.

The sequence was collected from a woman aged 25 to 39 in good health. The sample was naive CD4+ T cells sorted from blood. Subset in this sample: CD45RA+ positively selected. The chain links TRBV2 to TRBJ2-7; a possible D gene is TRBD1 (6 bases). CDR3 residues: CASSEGDRPRPYEQYF. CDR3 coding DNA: TGTGCCAGCAGTGAAGGTGACAGGCCCAGGCCCTACGAGCAGTACTTC.